This T cell receptor beta chain was captured by sequencing in a study of metastatic and nonmetastatic thyroid tumors (dated by TCRdb to 2019 to 2021). Turning to the overall study: The researchers compared repertoires between peripheral blood samples and tumor or nodule tissue samples from patients with malignant or benign thyroid disease.

Before undergoing thyroid surgery, none of the patients had been given any kind of treatment. Using T-cell receptor beta sequencing, the study looked back at clinical samples from patients collected from the early 2010s to the late 2010s. Points on this clone: No antigen is known for it. At one end the junction does not follow the germline gene, possibly because of a read error.

Results the study describes overall, beyond this receptor: TCR beta diversity was reported as significantly higher in malignant tumors than in benign nodules, in both blood and tumor samples.

Per the germline V gene (reference sequence), LNHDA is the CDR1 and SQIVND is the CDR2. Its CDR3 holds 16 amino acids, cysteine through phenylalanine. The sequence is cut down to CDR3 DNA, 48 bases in frame from base 1. Library creation used PCR. TCRdb records Illumina HiSeq 4000 as the sequencer. High-throughput sequencing was used to profile the TCR beta-chain CDR3 region of every patient. The study's own analysis went as follows. The researchers built a classifier to tell apart papillary thyroid cancer patients with distant metastasis, based on CDR3 differences among clinicopathological groups. The Shannon index was used to measure repertoire diversity, and the Morisita-Horn index was used to measure how similar tumor and blood repertoires were. TCRdb handled the public reads itself, with Q25 trimming in fastp and clone calling in MiXCR, and kept productive beta chains. TCRdb, rather than the study authors, made the V and J calls. For this sample the table gives tens of thousands of clones, of which 20% to 30% were detected only once. About 5% of the sample goes to the ten largest clones.

The receptor chain draws on TRBV19 and TRBJ1-1; 9 central bases correspond to TRBD1. The origin of this receptor is a female donor with papillary thyroid cancer or a benign thyroid nodule (not recorded which). Some clones in this sample may be carry-over from other donors' samples. Sequencing was performed on tumor tissue. The nucleotides are TGTGCCAGTAGTACGGGGACAGGGCAGAGCAACACTGAATCTTTCTTT. Its translation reads: CASSTGTGQSNTESFF.